A selection of T cell receptor beta chains follows, all from one sample in a study of blood T cell repertoires in COVID-19. Repertoires were generated with immunoSEQ multiplex PCR, while TCRdb's copy carries only in-frame clones and drops some. The repertoire has some 66,000 clones, around 82% of them found once; the top ten carry around 6.3%. The sequenced material came from peripheral blood. Receptors originate from a man aged 60 to 75 with acute or convalescent COVID-19. Both conserved end residues are part of each CDR3. A D gene is named only where the DNA matches it firmly. Some rows have no size entry. The others give once, few or many, or a class for an expanded clone.

size,V,J,D,DNA,CDR3
.,TRBV30,TRBJ1-1,TRBD1,TGTGCCTGGAGCTGGGACAGTTTAATGGGGACTGAAGCTTTCTTT,CAWSWDSLMGTEAFF
.,TRBV2,TRBJ1-6,.,TGTGCCAGCAGGATGACAGAAAATTCACCCCTCCACTTT,CASRMTENSPLHF
.,TRBV5-1,TRBJ2-3,TRBD2,TGCGCCAGCAGCTCGGGAAGCGGGGGGGCCGCGGATACGCAGTATTTT,CASSSGSGGAADTQYF
.,TRBV29-1,TRBJ2-7,TRBD1,TGCAGCGTTGCACAGACAGGGGGGGGCGAGCAGTACTTC,CSVAQTGGGEQYF
.,TRBV5-1,TRBJ2-5,.,TGCGCCAGCAGCACCAGTCTTCAAGAGACCCAGTACTTC,CASSTSLQETQYF
.,TRBV11-3,TRBJ1-6,.,TGTGCCAGCAGCCCCATCGGAGGACCCGATTCACCCCTCCACTTT,CASSPIGGPDSPLHF
.,TRBV4-1,TRBJ1-2,.,TGCGCCAGCAGCCAAGATCGTGGGGGGTTTAACTATGGCTACACCTTC,CASSQDRGGFNYGYTF
.,TRBV7-2,TRBJ2-1,TRBD1,TGTGCCAGCAACATAGGGACAGGGCTCTACAATGAGCAGTTCTTC,CASNIGTGLYNEQFF
.,TRBV11-2,TRBJ1-2,TRBD1,TGTGCCAGCAGCTTCGGACAGGGAGGCTATGGCTACACCTTC,CASSFGQGGYGYTF
.,TRBV7-8,TRBJ1-5,TRBD1,TGTGCCAGCAGCTTAGACGGGACAGAAGATCAGCCCCAGCATTTT,CASSLDGTEDQPQHF
.,TRBV2,TRBJ1-4,.,TGTGCCAGCAGACAGGGTAGCGCGACTAATGAAAAACTGTTTTTT,CASRQGSATNEKLFF
few,TRBV15,TRBJ1-5,TRBD1,TGTGCCACCAGCGGGACAGGCTCCAGGCAGCCCCAGCATTTT,CATSGTGSRQPQHF
.,TRBV4-1,TRBJ2-3,.,TGCGCCAGCAGCCTCCGGACAGGAGCGGGTTCGAGCACAGATACGCAGTATTTT,CASSLRTGAGSSTDTQYF
.,TRBV6-5,TRBJ2-7,TRBD1,TGTGCCAGCAGTTATCTCCCCCTCCGGGACAGAGAGTACTTC,CASSYLPLRDREYF
.,TRBV7-9,TRBJ2-1,TRBD1,TGTGCCAGCAGCCCCGGACAGGGAGTGGGCAATGAGCAGTTCTTC,CASSPGQGVGNEQFF
.,TRBV4-3,TRBJ2-2,TRBD2,TGCGCCAGCAGCCCGATGTTGCTAGCGGGGGCGAACGGTGCCGGGGAGCTGTTTTTT,CASSPMLLAGANGAGELFF
.,TRBV10-3,TRBJ1-6,TRBD1,TGTGCCATCAGTGTCCCGGGACAGGGAAATTCACCCCTCCACTTT,CAISVPGQGNSPLHF
.,TRBV30,TRBJ1-4,.,TGTGCCTGGAGTGTCGTGGGGGGTCTCGAAAAACTGTTTTTT,CAWSVVGGLEKLFF
.,TRBV5-1,TRBJ2-1,TRBD1,TGCGCCAGCGGACGGGACAGTCCTTACAATGAGCAGTTCTTC,CASGRDSPYNEQFF
.,TRBV4-2,TRBJ1-2,.,TGTGCCAGCAGCCATGTCAGGAATGGCTACACCTTC,CASSHVRNGYTF
.,TRBV4-1,TRBJ2-1,.,TGCGCCAGCAGCCGAGGACATAGCTCCTACAATGAGCAGTTCTTC,CASSRGHSSYNEQFF
.,TRBV4-1,TRBJ1-2,TRBD1,TGCGCCAGCAGCCAAGATGACAGGGAGTTTGGCTACACCTTC,CASSQDDREFGYTF
.,TRBV5-4,TRBJ2-1,TRBD2,TGTGCCAGCAGCTTAGGGACTAGCGGGCGTAGTGGTGAGCAGTTCTTC,CASSLGTSGRSGEQFF
.,TRBV6-6,TRBJ1-6,.,TGTGCCAGCAGTTACGAGTTATACGATTCACCCCTCCACTTT,CASSYELYDSPLHF
few,TRBV6-5,TRBJ1-4,.,TGTGCCAGCAGTTACTCAGGCGGGGGAAAACTGTTTTTT,CASSYSGGGKLFF
.,TRBV7-2,TRBJ1-5,TRBD1,TGTGCCAGCAGCTACGACAGGGGGCGAGGACAGCCCCAGCATTTT,CASSYDRGRGQPQHF
.,TRBV7-2,TRBJ2-1,.,TGTGCCAGCAGCTTAGGAGTGGTGCAGGGGCGCAATGAGCAGTTCTTC,CASSLGVVQGRNEQFF
.,TRBV10-3,TRBJ1-6,.,TGTGCCATCAAGGCGGATAATTCACCCCTCCACTTT,CAIKADNSPLHF
few,TRBV4-3,TRBJ1-2,.,TGCGCCAGCAGCCAAGAAAGAGGTTCCGTCTATGGCTACACCTTC,CASSQERGSVYGYTF
.,TRBV4-3,TRBJ1-2,TRBD1,TGCGCCAGCAGCCCCTCCCGACAGGGTGGCTACACCTTC,CASSPSRQGGYTF